The following is a TCR beta chain sequence with its context. Its antigen is not identified. The CDR3 runs to 17 residues. V trimming: 4 bases; J trimming: 4 bases; junction bases outside the gene matches: 7. Germline CDR1 SGHRS, CDR2 YFSETQ. Primers: 60 Vbeta forward and 13 Jbeta reverse. TCRdb keeps only in-frame clones here, not all; method: immunoSEQ multiplex PCR. Of approximately 210,000 clones in the sample, over 60% were seen once. This record comes from a study of cytomegalovirus exposure and HLA in healthy donors. Overall study results and limits: Relative to equally common others, HLA-associated TCR beta chains showed greater clonal expansion in a later analysis.

The TCR sequence derives from a woman aged 40 to 49 in good health and CMV-seronegative. Material for sequencing was PBMCs. The chain links TRBV5-1 to TRBJ2-3; 15 bases are a match to TRBD2. The CDR3 DNA follows: TGCGCCAGCAGCCCCGGACTAGCGGGAGGGACCCCAGATACGCAGTATTTT. The encoded protein is CASSPGLAGGTPDTQYF.